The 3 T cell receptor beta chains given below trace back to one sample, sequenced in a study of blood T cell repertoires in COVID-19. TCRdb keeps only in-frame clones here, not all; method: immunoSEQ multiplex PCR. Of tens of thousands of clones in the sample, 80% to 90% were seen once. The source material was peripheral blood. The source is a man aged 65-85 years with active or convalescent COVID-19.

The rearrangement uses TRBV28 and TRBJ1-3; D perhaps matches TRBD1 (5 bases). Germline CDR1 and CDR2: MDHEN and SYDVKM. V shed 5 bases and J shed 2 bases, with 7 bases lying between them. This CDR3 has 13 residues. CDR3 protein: CASSQGTGNTIYF. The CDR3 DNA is TGTGCCAGCAGTCAGGGTACTGGAAACACCATATATTTT.

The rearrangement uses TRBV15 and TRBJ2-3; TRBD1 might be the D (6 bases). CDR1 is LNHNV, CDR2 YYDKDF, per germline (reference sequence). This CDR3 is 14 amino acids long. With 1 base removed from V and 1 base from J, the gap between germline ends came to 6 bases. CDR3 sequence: CATSRGQGTDTQYF. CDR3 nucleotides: TGTGCCACCAGCAGAGGACAGGGCACAGATACGCAGTATTTT.

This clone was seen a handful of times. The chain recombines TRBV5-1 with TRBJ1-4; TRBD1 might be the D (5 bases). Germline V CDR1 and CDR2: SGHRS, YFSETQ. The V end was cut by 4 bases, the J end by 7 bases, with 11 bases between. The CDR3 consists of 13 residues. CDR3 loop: CASSDQGGEKLFF. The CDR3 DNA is TGCGCCAGCAGCGATCAGGGCGGTGAAAAACTGTTTTTT.